This T cell receptor beta chain was sequenced in a study of beta chain features in type 1 diabetes. About this clone itself: Its antigen is still unknown.

The authors sorted CD4+ naive, central memory, regulatory and stem cell-like memory cells via CD45RO/CCR7/CD25/CD127/CD95/CD27. The authors obtained over 95% purity in all sorted populations. Study results and limitations: Still unanswered here is whether HLA type influences TCRB rearrangement.

As every portion of the isolated RNA was reverse transcribed, the sequencing read expressed TCRB transcripts. The repertoire was sequenced with immunoSEQ multiplex PCR; TCRdb's copy has only in-frame clones and lacks some. The profile shows about 220,000 clones, approximately 11% of them singletons. Trimming pared 4 bases from V and 0 bases from J, leaving 7 bases between. Per germline, CDR1 SGHNT and CDR2 YYREEE (reference sequence). The CDR3 loop spans 13 amino acids. The V call is TRBV5-4, the J call TRBJ1-1; possible D gene TRBD1, 6 bases. The sequence derives from a man aged 18 to 35 in good health. Sequencing was done on a sample of central memory CD4+ T cells from blood. The DNA for the CDR3 is TGTGCCAGCAGCCAGGGGTTGAACACTGAAGCTTTCTTT. Its translation is CASSQGLNTEAFF.